The entry below describes one TCR beta chain. The data were taken from a study of blood T cells in healthy people across ages. Donors were healthy Caucasian individuals from Russia aged roughly 6 to 90. A second PCR of roughly 7 to 11 cycles used a sample-barcoded 5' primer and a J-beta primer mix. The study obtained at least 3 million CDR3-containing paired-end reads from every sample. TCRdb recomputed calls from the 5' RACE reads with MiXCR, one row per CDR3 protein. The table lists about 640,000 distinct CDR3 sequences, 58% of them singletons. This receptor was taken from a man between 60 and 75 years old in good health. Sequences were obtained from blood.

The chain's CDR3 is CASSSGQGGITNEKLFF. The DNA for the CDR3 is TGTGCCAGCAGTTCCGGACAGGGAGGGATAACTAATGAAAAACTGTTTTTT. The chain recombines TRBV7-6 with TRBJ1-4, with TRBD1 identical over 8 bases. Germline CDR1 SGHVS, CDR2 FNYEAQ. The J segment lost 1 base and the V segment lost 6 bases, leaving 10 bases of the junction unmatched. This CDR3 has 17 residues.